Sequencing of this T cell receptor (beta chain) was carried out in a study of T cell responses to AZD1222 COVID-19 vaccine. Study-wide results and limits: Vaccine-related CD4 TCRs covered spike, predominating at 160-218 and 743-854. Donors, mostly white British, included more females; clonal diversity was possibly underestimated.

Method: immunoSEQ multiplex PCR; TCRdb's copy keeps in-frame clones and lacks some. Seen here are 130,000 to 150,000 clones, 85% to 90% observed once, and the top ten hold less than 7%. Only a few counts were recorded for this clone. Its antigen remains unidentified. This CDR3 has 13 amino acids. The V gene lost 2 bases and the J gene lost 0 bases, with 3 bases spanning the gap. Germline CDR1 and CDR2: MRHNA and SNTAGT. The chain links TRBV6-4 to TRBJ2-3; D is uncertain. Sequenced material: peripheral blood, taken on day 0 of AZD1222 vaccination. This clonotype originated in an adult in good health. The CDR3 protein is CASSDGSTDTQYF. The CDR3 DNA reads TGTGCCAGCAGTGACGGGAGCACAGATACGCAGTATTTT.